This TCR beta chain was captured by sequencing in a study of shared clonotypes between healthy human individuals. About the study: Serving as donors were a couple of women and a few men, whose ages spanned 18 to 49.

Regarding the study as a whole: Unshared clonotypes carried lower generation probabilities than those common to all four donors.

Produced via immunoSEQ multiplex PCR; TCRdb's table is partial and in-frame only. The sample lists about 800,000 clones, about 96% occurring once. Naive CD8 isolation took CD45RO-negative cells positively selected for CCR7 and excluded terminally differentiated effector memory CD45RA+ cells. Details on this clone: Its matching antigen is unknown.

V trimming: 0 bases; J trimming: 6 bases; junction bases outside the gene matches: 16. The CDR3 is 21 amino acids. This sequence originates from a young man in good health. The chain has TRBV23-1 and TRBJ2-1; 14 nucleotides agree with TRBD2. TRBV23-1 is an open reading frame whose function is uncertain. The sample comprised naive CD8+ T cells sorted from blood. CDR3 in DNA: TGCGCCAGCAGTCAATCGCCTAGCTCGGGACTAGCGGGAGTAGGGGCCAATGAGCAGTTCTTC. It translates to CASSQSPSSGLAGVGANEQFF.